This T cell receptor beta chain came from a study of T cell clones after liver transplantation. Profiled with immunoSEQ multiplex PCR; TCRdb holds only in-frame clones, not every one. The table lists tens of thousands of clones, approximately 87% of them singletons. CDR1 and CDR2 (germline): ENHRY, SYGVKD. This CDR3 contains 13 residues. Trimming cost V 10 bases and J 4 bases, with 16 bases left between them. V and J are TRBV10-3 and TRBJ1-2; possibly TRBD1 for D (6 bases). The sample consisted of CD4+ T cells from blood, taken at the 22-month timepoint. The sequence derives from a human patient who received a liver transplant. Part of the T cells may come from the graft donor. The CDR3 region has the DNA TGTGCCACAGGCACACAGGGCAGCTATGGCTACACCTTC. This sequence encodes CATGTQGSYGYTF.